The sample holds a few counts of the clone carrying this T cell receptor (beta chain). What it binds is unknown. This sample was included in a study of human T cells and chemical hapten exposure. Germline values: CDR1 MNHEY, CDR2 SMNVEV (reference sequence). V was cut by 5 bases and J by 6 bases, with 11 bases left in between. The CDR3 covers 13 residues. Specified time point: healthy volunteer bleed at 6 weeks. Unseparated into fractions, whole blood served as the source from which total RNA was extracted. It was the library that attached unique molecular identifiers to individual cDNA molecules. One entry per CDR3 protein results from TCRdb running MiXCR on the RACE reads. The top ten clones hold approximately 1.4% of a sample with approximately 79,000 distinct CDR3 sequences, around 8.7% of them seen once. Findings and caveats of the study: Counts of TCRs above 1 in 1000 frequency stayed unchanged with DPC sensitization.

The clonotype originates from a male donor in good health. Some clones in this sample may be carry-over from other donors' samples. The genes are TRBV27 and TRBJ2-1; D unclear. Material: whole blood. In DNA form, the CDR3 reads TGTGCCAGCAGTCTTGGACGGGTCAATGAGCAGTTCTTC. Amino acids: CASSLGRVNEQFF.